Shown below are 29 T cell receptor beta chains from a single sample sequenced in a study of blood T cell repertoires in COVID-19. The method was immunoSEQ multiplex PCR; TCRdb's version includes in-frame clones alone and lacks a portion of them. The repertoire includes more than 100,000 clones, more than 80% of them detected once, and approximately 4.3% sits in the top ten. Sequenced sample: peripheral blood. Receptor source: a man in his forties or fifties with acute or convalescent COVID-19.

The rearrangement uses TRBV6-5 and TRBJ2-3; 7 positions match TRBD2. V gave up 2 bases and J gave up 2 bases; unmatched junction bases: 4. Germline values: CDR1 MNHEY, CDR2 SVGAGI. The CDR3 has 15 amino acids. CDR3 protein: CASSYASGVTDTQYF. In DNA, the CDR3 is TGTGCCAGCAGTTACGCAAGCGGGGTCACAGATACGCAGTATTTT.

This clone was seen only once. V usage is TRBV4-1 and J usage is TRBJ1-2; D is unclear. Germline V lookup: CDR1 MGHRA, CDR2 YSYEKL. V lost 0 bases and J 5 bases, leaving 13 bases between the germline ends. The CDR3 spans 15 residues. CDR3 amino acids: CASSQEGAGKYGYTF. In DNA form, the CDR3 reads TGCGCCAGCAGCCAAGAGGGTGCGGGAAAGTATGGCTACACCTTC.

CDR3 DNA: TGCGCCAGCAGCGGCTACTCCGGGACAGAGGGGGGACCCCTCCACTTT. Translation gives CASSGYSGTEGGPLHF. V usage is TRBV5-1 and J usage is TRBJ1-6; 7 bases agree with TRBD1. Trimming took 4 bases from V and 12 from J; bases not matched to a gene: 16. This CDR3 is 16 amino acids long. Germline assignment: CDR1 SGHRS and CDR2 YFSETQ.

The rearrangement joins TRBV6-2 or TRBV6-3 to TRBJ2-3, with 8 bases lining up with TRBD2. The CDR3 contains 17 residues. V shed 4 bases, J shed 1 base, and the junction held 10 bases outside the gene matches. Per the germline V gene, CDR1 is MNHEY and CDR2 is SVGEGT. The CDR3 protein is CASSSLGLAGGTDTQYF. Here the CDR3 DNA reads TGTGCCAGCAGTTCCCTGGGGCTAGCGGGTGGCACAGATACGCAGTATTTT.

The J gene is TRBJ2-1, the V gene TRBV30; TRBD2 might be the D (7 bases). The germline gives CDR1 GTSNPN, CDR2 SVGIG (reference sequence). V was pared by 3 bases and J by 12 bases, with 18 bases between. This CDR3 region has 13 residues. The CDR3 region has the DNA TGTGCCTGGAGCCCGGGGGGCGGGAGAGTGCAGTTCTTC. It is translated as CAWSPGGGRVQFF.

This clone was counted between two and nine times. This chain connects TRBV10-3 to TRBJ1-2; possible D gene TRBD1, 5 bases. The CDR3 length is 12 residues. Germline-derived CDR1 and CDR2 are ENHRY and SYGVKD. Between the trimmed V and J ends, which lost 10 bases and 7 bases, there was a span of 16 bases. The CDR3 DNA reads as TGTGCCAGCTCGGGGGGAAGTGGTGGCTACACCTTC. As protein: CASSGGSGGYTF.

V usage is TRBV10-3 and J usage is TRBJ1-2, with 9 bases aligning to TRBD1. After removal of 0 bases from V and 8 bases from J, the junction contained 4 bases not matched to a gene. Germline values: CDR1 ENHRY, CDR2 SYGVKD. This CDR3 is 14 amino acids long. The CDR3 DNA is TGTGCCATCAGTGAGTCTCGGACAGGGGACGGCTACACCTTC. Protein sequence: CAISESRTGDGYTF.

This clone was detected only once. This chain joins TRBV13 and TRBJ1-2, with a possible D match to TRBD1 (5 bases). The length of the CDR3 is 15 residues. Between the trimmed V and J ends, which lost 4 bases and 2 bases, there was a span of 14 bases. CDR1 is PRHDT, CDR2 FYEKMQ, per germline (reference sequence). The CDR3 loop is CASSSGGLLNYGYTF. CDR3 coding DNA: TGTGCCAGCAGCTCCGGGGGACTGTTGAACTATGGCTACACCTTC.

This clone was observed a few times. The chain recombines TRBV5-1 with TRBJ1-4; weak D call: TRBD1 (6 bases). Germline V gene data show CDR1 as SGHRS and CDR2 as YFSETQ. V lost 8 bases and J 4 bases, leaving 15 bases between the germline ends. This CDR3 is built from 14 residues. CDR3 region: CASKTGTNNEKLFF. The CDR3 DNA reads TGCGCCAGTAAGACCGGGACAAATAATGAAAAACTGTTTTTT.

The chain recombines TRBV6-2 or TRBV6-3 with TRBJ2-1, with a tentative D call TRBD2 (5 bases). The V and J ends lost 6 bases and 3 bases respectively, with 18 bases between them. The V gene's germline CDR1 is MNHEY and CDR2 SVGEGT. CDR3 length: 16 amino acids. CDR3 sequence (DNA): TGTGCCAGCAGCGGTCCTACAGCGGCTAACTACAATGAGCAGTTCTTC. Translation: CASSGPTAANYNEQFF.

The V gene is TRBV6-5, the J gene TRBJ2-7; 11 nucleotides agree with TRBD1. CDR3 length equals 15 residues. Germline CDR1 MNHEY, CDR2 SVGAGI. V was pared by 6 bases and J by 4 bases, with 8 bases of the junction left unmatched. CDR3 region: CASSPGQGAGYEQYF. CDR3 in DNA: TGTGCCAGCAGCCCCGGACAGGGGGCAGGGTACGAGCAGTACTTC.

This chain connects TRBV2 to TRBJ1-5; D is undetermined. This CDR3 contains 15 residues. The germline gives CDR1 SNHLY, CDR2 FYNNEI. Trimming left V 0 bases short and J 6 bases short, with 12 bases between. The CDR3 region has the DNA TGTGCCAGCAGTGAAGCGGCAGTTTTGATTCAGCCCCAGCATTTT. This codes for CASSEAAVLIQPQHF.

The rearrangement joins TRBV6-5 to TRBJ2-1, with 7 positions matching TRBD1. J lost 10 bases, V lost 0 bases, and 3 bases had no gene match. The CDR3 sequence is 13 residues long. The germline V gene has CDR1 MNHEY and CDR2 SVGAGI. CDR3 sequence: CASSYSDRNEQFF. The DNA for the CDR3 is TGTGCCAGCAGTTACTCGGACAGGAACGAGCAGTTCTTC.

The sample holds one count of this clone. DNA of the CDR3: TGCGCCAGCAGCTTGGAGGGGGGGGACCAGCCCCAGCATTTT. Translated: CASSLEGGDQPQHF. This sequence joins TRBV5-1 and TRBJ1-5; TRBD1 is a possible D gene (6 bases). Germline V gene data show CDR1 as SGHRS and CDR2 as YFSETQ. The ends were cut back, 0 bases at V and 7 bases at J, with 11 bases in the middle. The CDR3 is 14 amino acids.

The rearrangement uses TRBV6-5 and TRBJ1-5; 7 bases map to TRBD1. The CDR3 length is 15 residues. In germline, CDR1 is MNHEY, CDR2 SVGAGI. Trimming cost V 5 bases and J 3 bases; bases outside gene matches: 7. The CDR3 region is CASSLTGAHNQPQHF. Here the CDR3 DNA reads TGTGCCAGCAGTCTAACAGGGGCGCACAATCAGCCCCAGCATTTT.

The chain is built from TRBV25-1 and TRBJ1-4; D not certain. Trimming cost V 3 bases and J 7 bases, with 9 bases left between them. The germline V gene has CDR1 MGHDK and CDR2 SYGVNS. The CDR3 contains 13 residues. CDR3 protein: CASSDGFIEKLFF. The CDR3 bases are TGTGCCAGCAGTGACGGGTTTATTGAAAAACTGTTTTTT.

V and J are TRBV28 and TRBJ1-1; 9 bases line up with TRBD1. V trimming: 11 bases; J trimming: 5 bases; junction bases outside the gene matches: 9. The CDR3 is 13 amino acids. In germline, CDR1 is MDHEN, CDR2 SYDVKM. The CDR3 nucleotides read TGTGCCGCCGCGGGACAGGGAAGGACTGAAGCTTTCTTT. The encoded protein is CAAAGQGRTEAFF.

The chain combines TRBV2 with TRBJ2-1; a weak D match, TRBD1 (5 bases). The V gene's germline CDR1 is SNHLY and CDR2 FYNNEI. The CDR3 is 14 residues long. V lost 8 bases, J lost 8 bases, and 19 bases lay in between. This CDR3 reads CASGALFAKDEQFF. For the CDR3, the DNA is TGTGCCAGCGGGGCCCTATTTGCTAAGGATGAGCAGTTCTTC.

The chain carries TRBV4-2 and TRBJ2-1; 11 bases agree with TRBD2. Looked up from germline, CDR1 is LGHNA and CDR2 is YNFKEQ. V lost 3 bases to trimming and J lost 4 bases; unmatched junction nucleotides: 5. This CDR3 is 16 amino acids long. CDR3 DNA sequence: TGTGCCAGCAGCCACTTACTAGCGGGGGATTACAATGAGCAGTTCTTC. It codes for CASSHLLAGDYNEQFF.

The V gene is TRBV5-6, the J gene TRBJ2-7; 11 bases agree with TRBD1. Germline V gene sequence: CDR1 SGHDT, CDR2 YYEEEE. The V segment lost 5 bases and the J segment 4 bases; nucleotides outside the gene matches: 11. CDR3 length: 16 amino acids. Here the CDR3 DNA reads TGTGCCAGCAGTCAGGGTACCGGGACAGGGGGTTACGAGCAGTACTTC. This translates into CASSQGTGTGGYEQYF.

On this clone itself: Distinct nucleotide sequences in the sample also encode this CDR3. V gene TRBV13 combines with J gene TRBJ1-6; 10 nucleotides align to TRBD1. After removal of 3 bases from V and 8 bases from J, the junction contained 1 base not matched to a gene. Per the germline V gene, CDR1 is PRHDT and CDR2 is FYEKMQ (reference sequence). The CDR3 extends over 14 amino acids. This CDR3 is CASSLGQGHSPLHF. The CDR3 DNA reads as TGTGCCAGCAGCTTGGGACAGGGGCATTCACCCCTCCACTTT.

The chain links TRBV27 to TRBJ1-2; D perhaps matches TRBD1 (5 bases). This CDR3 has 12 residues. Trimming shortened V by 5 bases and J by 7 bases, and 11 bases separated the two germline ends. In germline, CDR1 is MNHEY, CDR2 SMNVEV (reference sequence). CDR3 sequence (DNA): TGTGCCAGCAGTCCCCGGGGGGGTGGCTACACCTTC. It encodes CASSPRGGGYTF.

This clone was observed a few times. Other nucleotide sequences in the sample specify the same CDR3. The gene calls are TRBV30 and TRBJ1-5, with 10 bases that match TRBD1. The CDR3 is 13 residues long. The trim removed 3 bases at V and 5 bases at J, leaving 1 base unmatched. Germline CDR1 GTSNPN, CDR2 SVGIG (reference sequence). The CDR3 DNA sequence: TGTGCCTGGAGCGGACAGGGGGATCAGCCCCAGCATTTT. Its protein product is CAWSGQGDQPQHF.

The chain combines TRBV5-4 with TRBJ2-3; TRBD1 matches 9 bases. The CDR3 contains 14 residues. Germline CDR1 reads SGHNT; CDR2 reads YYREEE (reference sequence). Trimming at V came to 1 base and at J to 6 bases, leaving 3 bases not matched to a gene. The CDR3 DNA reads as TGTGCCAGCAGCTTGCGGACAGGGGAGGATACGCAGTATTTT. Protein product: CASSLRTGEDTQYF.

A remark on this clone: Its ends do not fully match the called genes, so a read error is possible. The gene calls are TRBV5-1 and TRBJ1-2; 8 bases are shared with TRBD1. The CDR3 extends over 15 amino acids. The V gene's germline CDR1 is SGHRS and CDR2 YFSETQ. The CDR3 is CASSLVSAGGGIKAF. The CDR3 DNA reads TGCGCCAGCAGCTTGGTTTCGGCAGGGGGCGGGATAAAGGCCTTC.

Here the CDR3 DNA reads TGTGCCAGCACTTCAGAGGCCACGACCTATCAGCCCCAGCATTTT. Translated: CASTSEATTYQPQHF. The V gene is TRBV2, the J gene TRBJ1-5; D not certain. CDR3 length equals 15 residues. V lost 7 bases, J lost 5 bases, and 18 bases lay in between. Looked up from germline, CDR1 is SNHLY and CDR2 is FYNNEI. The whole variable domain, filled in from reference TRBV2 and TRBJ1-5, reads EPEVTQTPSHQVTQMGQEVILRCVPISNHLYFYWYRQILGQKVEFLVSFYNNEISEKSEIFDDQFSVERPDGSNFTLKIRSTKLEDSAMYFCASTSEATTYQPQHFGDGTRLSIL.

The CDR3 bases are TGTGCCAGCAGTGCCCTGGGGGCTTATCGCAATCAGCCCCAGCATTTT. Encoded protein: CASSALGAYRNQPQHF. The genes are TRBV27 and TRBJ1-5; tentative D call: TRBD1 (6 bases). Trimming took off 5 bases at V and 2 bases at J, with 16 bases between the two ends. The CDR3 covers 16 residues. Germline-derived CDR1 and CDR2 are MNHEY and SMNVEV (reference sequence).

V and J are TRBV7-9 and TRBJ1-4; no firm D call. The germline gives CDR1 SEHNR, CDR2 FQNEAQ (reference sequence). Trimming stripped 2 bases from V and 4 bases from J, with 14 bases between. The CDR3 sequence is 16 residues long. CDR3 nucleotides: TGTGCCAGCAGCTTATGGGAGGGCCTGGGTAATGAAAAACTGTTTTTT. Amino acid sequence: CASSLWEGLGNEKLFF. Complete variable domain (other parts from reference TRBV7-9 and TRBJ1-4): DTGVSQNPRHKITKRGQNVTFRCDPISEHNRLYWYRQTLGQGPEFLTYFQNEAQLEKSRLLSDRFSAERPKGSFSTLEIQRTEQGDSAMYLCASSLWEGLGNEKLFFGSGTQLSVL.

The rearrangement uses TRBV6-1 and TRBJ2-7; TRBD1 aligns across 7 bases. V lost 2 bases to trimming and J lost 1 base; unmatched junction nucleotides: 8. The CDR3 is 16 residues long. Germline values: CDR1 MNHNS, CDR2 SASEGT. The CDR3 here is CASSEKTPGQSYEQYF. DNA of the CDR3: TGTGCCAGCAGTGAAAAGACCCCGGGACAGTCCTACGAGCAGTACTTC.